A selection of T cell receptor beta chains follows, all from one sample in a study of T-cell reconstitution after alpha-beta-depleted transplantation in children. MiXCR, run by TCRdb on the PCR reads, gives a single entry per CDR3 protein. Here the sample spans 200,000 to 300,000 distinct CDR3 sequences, around 25% being singletons. The starting material was PBMCs, mostly from graft donor cells, obtained 360 days after TCRalphabeta/CD19-depleted stem cell transplant. The receptors derive from a female patient between 2 and 15 years old who had a stem cell transplant for congenital amegakaryocytic thrombocytopenia, so the T cells may come from the graft donor. The CDR3 runs from the conserved cysteine through the conserved F or W. D genes are given only for firm matches. Clone sizes are given selectively: once, few, many, or a class where the clone is expanded.

D	V	size	J	CDR3	DNA
.	TRBV5-1	.	TRBJ2-7	CASSLEDPTYEQYF	TGCGCCAGCAGCTTGGAGGACCCTACCTACGAGCAGTACTTC
.	TRBV12-3/TRBV12-4	few	TRBJ2-7	CASSSVGGVYEQYF	TGTGCCAGCAGCTCCGTAGGCGGGGTATACGAGCAGTACTTC
.	TRBV6-2/TRBV6-3	few	TRBJ2-1	CASSYAGALYNEQFF	TGTGCCAGCAGTTACGCAGGGGCGTTGTACAATGAGCAGTTCTTC
.	TRBV12-3/TRBV12-4	.	TRBJ1-2	CASSLRFPTEYYGYTF	TGTGCCAGCAGTTTAAGGTTTCCGACAGAGTACTATGGCTACACCTTC
.	TRBV3-1	.	TRBJ1-6	CASSPGLHSPLHF	TGTGCCAGCAGCCCCGGGCTCCATTCACCCCTCCACTTT
.	TRBV11-1	few	TRBJ2-1	CASSLPSSDEQFF	TGTGCCAGCAGCTTACCTAGCTCGGATGAGCAGTTCTTC
.	TRBV14	.	TRBJ1-1	CASSYRVGGDTEAFF	TGTGCCAGCAGCTACAGGGTCGGGGGTGACACTGAAGCTTTCTTT
.	TRBV5-1	once	TRBJ2-6	CASSAAIRQGSFSGANVLTF	TGCGCCAGCAGCGCTGCAATTAGGCAGGGCTCCTTCTCTGGGGCCAACGTCCTGACTTTC
.	TRBV7-2	.	TRBJ2-1	CASSLMRLQNEQFF	TGTGCCAGCAGCTTAATGAGATTACAGAATGAGCAGTTCTTC
.	TRBV20-1	.	TRBJ1-1	CSARLQKSNTEAFF	TGCAGTGCTAGACTACAGAAGTCCAACACTGAAGCTTTCTTT
.	TRBV7-2	.	TRBJ1-1	CASSLHPFPNTEAFF	TGTGCCAGCAGCCTCCACCCGTTTCCGAACACTGAAGCTTTCTTT
.	TRBV20-1	.	TRBJ2-3	CSARDFRGSSSTDTQYF	TGCAGTGCTAGAGATTTTCGGGGAAGCTCTAGCACAGATACGCAGTATTTT
.	TRBV4-1	.	TRBJ2-1	CASSQESGVVYNEQFF	TGCGCCAGCAGCCAAGAGTCGGGGGTTGTCTACAATGAGCAGTTCTTC
.	TRBV4-2	.	TRBJ1-1	CASSQAPGRNTEAFF	TGTGCCAGCAGCCAAGCTCCGGGGAGGAACACTGAAGCTTTCTTT
.	TRBV5-1	.	TRBJ1-6	CASSVRDGGDSPLHF	TGCGCCAGCAGCGTCCGGGACGGCGGAGACTCACCCCTCCACTTT
.	TRBV3-1	.	TRBJ2-6	CASSQGKGIPGYSGANILTF	TGTGCCAGCAGCCAAGGAAAGGGGATCCCAGGTTACTCTGGGGCCAACATCCTGACTTTC
TRBD2	TRBV20-1	few	TRBJ2-3	CSTGLAPTDTQYF	TGCAGTACGGGACTAGCACCCACAGATACGCAGTATTTT
.	TRBV3-1	.	TRBJ2-1	CASSSLARSSYNEQFF	TGTGCCAGCAGCTCTCTAGCGAGAAGCTCCTACAATGAGCAGTTCTTC
TRBD2	TRBV7-2	.	TRBJ2-7	CASSLGLAGTAAYEQYF	TGTGCCAGCAGCTTAGGGCTAGCGGGAACAGCAGCCTACGAGCAGTACTTC
.	TRBV5-1	few	TRBJ2-7	CASSFSDSGDEQYF	TGCGCCAGCAGCTTCTCAGACTCCGGGGACGAGCAGTACTTC
.	TRBV28	few	TRBJ2-7	CASGTSYEQYF	TGTGCCAGTGGGACATCCTACGAGCAGTACTTC
.	TRBV7-2	few	TRBJ2-5	CASSFQAGARETQYF	TGTGCCAGCAGCTTCCAAGCGGGCGCTAGAGAGACCCAGTACTTC
.	TRBV6-1	few	TRBJ1-2	CASTSLTASFYGYTF	TGTGCCAGCACCTCCCTGACAGCCAGCTTCTATGGCTACACCTTC
.	TRBV7-9	few	TRBJ1-1	CASSLGQMNTEAFF	TGTGCCAGCAGCTTAGGGCAGATGAACACTGAAGCTTTCTTT
.	TRBV21-1	many	TRBJ2-2	CASSNRMGVNTGELFF	TGTGCCAGCAGCAATCGGATGGGGGTGAACACCGGGGAGCTGTTTTTT
.	TRBV9	.	TRBJ1-1	CASSARFTMNTEAFF	TGTGCCAGCAGCGCCCGATTTACTATGAACACTGAAGCTTTCTTT
.	TRBV12-3/TRBV12-4	many	TRBJ2-5	CASMGQGVLGTQYF	TGTGCCAGCATGGGACAAGGGGTCCTCGGGACCCAGTACTTC
.	TRBV5-1	.	TRBJ1-6	CASSFGGRNSPLHF	TGCGCCAGCAGCTTCGGGGGGAGGAATTCACCCCTCCACTTT
TRBD2	TRBV2	.	TRBJ2-5	CASNGLAGGQETQYF	TGTGCCAGCAACGGACTAGCGGGGGGTCAAGAGACCCAGTACTTC
.	TRBV4-1	.	TRBJ1-2	CASSQMGHRNYTF	TGCGCCAGCAGCCAGATGGGACACCGGAACTACACCTTC